The text below deals with one T cell receptor beta chain. The entry originates in a study of blood T cell repertoires in COVID-19. Across the whole study: Sources were T cells, B-cell-depleted T cells, or PBMCs; the material itself was cDNA or gDNA.

Clinical histories supplied by participants themselves formed the basis of cohort assignment. Profiled with immunoSEQ multiplex PCR; TCRdb holds only in-frame clones, not every one. The sample contains about 220,000 clones, about 86% of which appear only once. The material sequenced was PBMCs or T cells enriched from blood (not recorded which). The sequence came from a woman aged 45-65 years with acute COVID-19.

CDR3 sequence: CASSDTGAGPGELFF. As DNA, the CDR3 is TGTGCCAGCAGTGATACGGGAGCGGGGCCCGGGGAGCTGTTTTTT. The V call is TRBV2, the J call TRBJ2-2; 7 bases are shared with TRBD2. The J segment lost 6 bases and the V segment lost 3 bases, leaving 7 bases of the junction unmatched. CDR1 SNHLY and CDR2 FYNNEI come from the germline V gene. The CDR3 has 15 amino acids.